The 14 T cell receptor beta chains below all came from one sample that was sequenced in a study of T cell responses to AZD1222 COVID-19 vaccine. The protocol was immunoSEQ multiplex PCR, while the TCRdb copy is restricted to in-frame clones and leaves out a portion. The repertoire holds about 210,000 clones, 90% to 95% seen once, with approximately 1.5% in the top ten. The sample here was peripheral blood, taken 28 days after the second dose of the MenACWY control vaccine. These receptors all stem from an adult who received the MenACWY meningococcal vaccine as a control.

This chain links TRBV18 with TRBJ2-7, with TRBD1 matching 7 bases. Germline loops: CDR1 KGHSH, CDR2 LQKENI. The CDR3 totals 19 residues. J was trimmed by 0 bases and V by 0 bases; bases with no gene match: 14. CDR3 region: CASSPPGFWTGPNSYEQYF. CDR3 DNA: TGTGCCAGCTCACCACCGGGATTCTGGACAGGCCCCAACTCCTACGAGCAGTACTTC.

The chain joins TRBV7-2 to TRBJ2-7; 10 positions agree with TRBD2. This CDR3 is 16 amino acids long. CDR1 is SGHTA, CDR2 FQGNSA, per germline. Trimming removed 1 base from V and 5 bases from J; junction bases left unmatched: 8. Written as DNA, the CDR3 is TGTGCCAGCAGCTTAGTGCAACTAGCGGGAAGGAACGAGCAGTACTTC. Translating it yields CASSLVQLAGRNEQYF. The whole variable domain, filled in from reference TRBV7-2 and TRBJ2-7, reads GAGVSQSPSNKVTEKGKDVELRCDPISGHTALYWYRQSLGQGLEFLIYFQGNSAPDKSGLPSDRFSAERTGGSVSTLTIQRTQQEDSAVYLCASSLVQLAGRNEQYFGPGTRLTVT.

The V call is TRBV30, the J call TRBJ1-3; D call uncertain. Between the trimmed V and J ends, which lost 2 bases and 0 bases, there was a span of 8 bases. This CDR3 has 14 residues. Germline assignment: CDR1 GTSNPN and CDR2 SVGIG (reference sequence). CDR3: CAWSSLRSGNTIYF. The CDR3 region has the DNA TGTGCCTGGAGTTCACTTCGCTCTGGAAACACCATATATTTT.

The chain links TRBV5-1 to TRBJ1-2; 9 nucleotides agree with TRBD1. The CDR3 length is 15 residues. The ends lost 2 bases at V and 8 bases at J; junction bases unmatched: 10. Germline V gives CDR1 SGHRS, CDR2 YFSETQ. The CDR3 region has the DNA TGCGCCAGCAGCTTACTTACCCCGGGACAGGGAGGCTACACCTTC. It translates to CASSLLTPGQGGYTF.

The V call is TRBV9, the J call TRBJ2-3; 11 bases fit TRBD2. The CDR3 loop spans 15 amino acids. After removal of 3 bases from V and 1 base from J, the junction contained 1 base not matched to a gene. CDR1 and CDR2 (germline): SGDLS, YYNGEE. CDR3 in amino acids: CASSELAGGTDTQYF. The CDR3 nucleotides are TGTGCCAGCAGCGAACTAGCGGGGGGCACAGATACGCAGTATTTT.

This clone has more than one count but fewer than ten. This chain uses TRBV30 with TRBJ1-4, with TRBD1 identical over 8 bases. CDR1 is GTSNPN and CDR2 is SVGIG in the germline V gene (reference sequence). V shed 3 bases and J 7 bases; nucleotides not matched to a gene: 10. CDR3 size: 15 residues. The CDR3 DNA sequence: TGTGCCTGGAGCCATTCGACAGGGGTTCGTGAAAAACTGTTTTTT. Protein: CAWSHSTGVREKLFF.

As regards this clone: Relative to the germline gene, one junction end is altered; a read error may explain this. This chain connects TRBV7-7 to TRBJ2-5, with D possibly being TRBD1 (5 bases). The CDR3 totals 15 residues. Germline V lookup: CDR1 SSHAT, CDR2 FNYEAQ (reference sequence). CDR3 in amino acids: CASSLARGHVETQYF. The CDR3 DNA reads TGTGCTAGCAGCTTAGCCCGTGGACATGTGGAGACCCAGTACTTC. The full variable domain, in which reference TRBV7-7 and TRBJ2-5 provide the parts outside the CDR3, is GAGVSQSPRYKVTKRGQDVTLRCDPISSHATLYWYQQALGQGPEFLTYFNYEAQPDKSGLPSDRFSAERPEGSISTLTIQRTEQRDSAMYRCASSLARGHVETQYFGPGTRLLVL.

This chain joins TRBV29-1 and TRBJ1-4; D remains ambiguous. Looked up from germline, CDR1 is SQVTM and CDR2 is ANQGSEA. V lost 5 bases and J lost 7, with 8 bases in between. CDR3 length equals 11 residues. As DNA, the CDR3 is TGCAGCGTTTTGACTGGTGAAAAACTGTTTTTT. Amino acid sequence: CSVLTGEKLFF.

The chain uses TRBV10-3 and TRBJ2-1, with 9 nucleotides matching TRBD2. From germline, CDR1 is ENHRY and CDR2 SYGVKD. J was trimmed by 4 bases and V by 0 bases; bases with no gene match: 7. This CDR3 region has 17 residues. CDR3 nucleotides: TGTGCCATCAGTGAGTCGGGTGCGGGAGGGTTTTACAATGAGCAGTTCTTC. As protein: CAISESGAGGFYNEQFF.

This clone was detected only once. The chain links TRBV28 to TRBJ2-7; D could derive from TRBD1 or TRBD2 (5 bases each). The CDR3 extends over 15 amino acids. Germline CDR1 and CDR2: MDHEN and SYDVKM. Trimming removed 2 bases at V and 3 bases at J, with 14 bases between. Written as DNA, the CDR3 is TGTGCCAGCAGTTTAGCCCCGGGACCGCTCTACGAGCAGTACTTC. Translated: CASSLAPGPLYEQYF.

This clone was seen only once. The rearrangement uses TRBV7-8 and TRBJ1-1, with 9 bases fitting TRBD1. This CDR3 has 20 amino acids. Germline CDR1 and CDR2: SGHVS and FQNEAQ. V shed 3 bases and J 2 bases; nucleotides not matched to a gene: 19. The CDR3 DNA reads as TGTGCCAGCAGCTTGTCCATATTATCCGGGACAGGGACCTTAAACACTGAAGCTTTCTTT. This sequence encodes CASSLSILSGTGTLNTEAFF.

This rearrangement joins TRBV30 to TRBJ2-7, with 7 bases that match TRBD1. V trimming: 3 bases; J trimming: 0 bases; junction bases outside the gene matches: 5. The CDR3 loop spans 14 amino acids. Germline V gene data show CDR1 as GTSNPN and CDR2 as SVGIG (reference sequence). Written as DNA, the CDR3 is TGTGCCTGGAGGAGGGGACAGTCCTCCTACGAGCAGTACTTC. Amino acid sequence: CAWRRGQSSYEQYF.

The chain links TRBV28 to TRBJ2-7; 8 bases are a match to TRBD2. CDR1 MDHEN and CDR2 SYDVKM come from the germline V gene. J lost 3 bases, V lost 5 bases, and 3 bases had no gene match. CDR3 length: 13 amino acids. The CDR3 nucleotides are TGTGCCAGCAGTCCGGGACTAGTCTACGAGCAGTACTTC. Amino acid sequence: CASSPGLVYEQYF.

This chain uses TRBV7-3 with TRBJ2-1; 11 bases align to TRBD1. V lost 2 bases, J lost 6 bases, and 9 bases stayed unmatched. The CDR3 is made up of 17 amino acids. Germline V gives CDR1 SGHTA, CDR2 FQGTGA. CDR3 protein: CASSLGDRGLVVNEQFF. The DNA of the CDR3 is TGTGCCAGCAGCTTAGGGGACAGGGGGTTGGTTGTCAATGAGCAGTTCTTC.